This T cell receptor (beta chain) came from a study of CXCR3-negative and CXCR3-positive naive CD8 T cells. A word on this clonotype: As yet, its antigen is unknown.

The CDR3 spans 14 residues. Looked up from germline, CDR1 is GTSNPN and CDR2 is SVGIG (reference sequence). The TRB cDNA libraries were prepared by 5' RACE with UMI labels. TCRdb re-analyzed the 5' RACE reads; it lists each CDR3 protein once, without DNA. In total, the table holds approximately 59,000 distinct CDR3 sequences. Findings and limits, study-wide: Hydrophobicity was higher for TRB CDR3s found in CXCR3-positive naive cells than in CXCR3-negative naive cells.

The clonotype comes from a human donor in good health. Some clones in this sample may be carry-over from other donors' samples. The sample consisted of naive CXCR3+ CD8+ T cells from blood. The subset: CD45RO-CCR7+CD27+CD95- naive CD8+ T cells expressing CXCR3 (TNR3+). The V and J genes are TRBV30 and TRBJ1-1. The CDR3 loop reads CAWSWRQVNTEAFF.